Listed here are 31 T cell receptor beta chains from one sample, sequenced in a study of T cell changes during pregnancy in multiple sclerosis (dated 2019 in TCRdb). The receptor library was made with the immunoSEQ multiplex PCR assay. TCRdb mirrors the immuneACCESS table, restricted to in-frame sequences. Some clones are absent from its copies; in checked studies, under half trace to an unresolved V gene, and the reason for the others is unknown. For this sample the table gives approximately 120,000 clones, of which less than 97% were detected only once. Together, the top ten hold 0.44% of the sample. Sequencing used peripheral blood, obtained after pregnancy. These receptors all come from a female donor with multiple sclerosis, enrolled in a pregnancy study.

The chain has TRBV4-2 and TRBJ1-5; 8 bases line up with TRBD1. CDR3 length: 18 residues. Germline values: CDR1 LGHNA, CDR2 YNFKEQ. V was pared by 2 bases and J by 1 base, with 10 bases of the junction left unmatched. CDR3: CASSQQGARGRSNQPQHF. CDR3 sequence (DNA): TGTGCCAGCAGCCAACAGGGGGCGCGGGGGAGAAGCAATCAGCCCCAGCATTTT.

The chain has TRBV25-1 and TRBJ2-3; 9 positions match TRBD1. V lost 5 bases, J lost 7 bases, and 7 bases stayed unmatched. This CDR3 comprises 14 residues. CDR1 MGHDK and CDR2 SYGVNS come from the germline V gene. The CDR3 sequence is CASSSGTGKNTQYF. CDR3 bases: TGTGCCAGCAGTTCGGGGACAGGGAAGAATACGCAGTATTTT.

This sequence joins TRBV5-4 and TRBJ2-1; a possible D gene is TRBD2 (5 bases). CDR3 length equals 14 residues. Germline V gene lookup returns CDR1 SGHNT and CDR2 YYREEE (reference sequence). Trimming removed 1 base from V and 2 bases from J, with 7 bases in between. Written as DNA, the CDR3 is TGTGCCAGCAGCTTGACCGGGGCCTACAATGAGCAGTTCTTC. It yields the protein CASSLTGAYNEQFF. The variable domain in full, completed from reference TRBV5-4 and TRBJ2-1, reads ETGVTQSPTHLIKTRGQQVTLRCSSQSGHNTVSWYQQALGQGPQFIFQYYREEENGRGNFPPRFSGLQFPNYSSELNVNALELDDSALYLCASSLTGAYNEQFFGPGTRLTVL.

The chain carries TRBV4-2 and TRBJ2-1, with 13 bases aligning to TRBD2. The CDR3 is 15 residues long. The V gene end was trimmed by 1 base and the J gene end by 8 bases; junction bases not matched to a gene: 2. CDR1 is LGHNA and CDR2 is YNFKEQ in the germline V gene. The CDR3 region has the DNA TGTGCCAGCAGCCAAGGGACTAGCGGGAGCTATGAGCAGTTCTTC. This translates into CASSQGTSGSYEQFF.

This clone was seen once. The chain joins TRBV5-6 to TRBJ1-2; 10 bases are shared with TRBD1. From germline, CDR1 is SGHDT and CDR2 YYEEEE. This CDR3 region has 14 residues. Trimming removed 3 bases from V and 6 bases from J; junction bases left unmatched: 5. The CDR3 protein is CASSYGTGVNGYTF. DNA of the CDR3: TGTGCCAGCAGCTACGGGACAGGGGTTAATGGCTACACCTTC.

This chain joins TRBV7-9 and TRBJ2-5; a possible D gene is TRBD1 (6 bases). This CDR3 comprises 17 residues. The V end was cut by 7 bases, the J end by 1 base, with 22 bases between. CDR1 and CDR2 from the germline V gene are SEHNR and FQNEAQ (reference sequence). CDR3 loop: CASTSSVGAVFQETQYF. CDR3 in DNA: TGTGCCAGCACCTCCTCGGTGGGGGCGGTATTCCAAGAGACCCAGTACTTC. The full variable domain, completed using reference TRBV7-9 and TRBJ2-5, is DTGVSQNPRHKITKRGQNVTFRCDPISEHNRLYWYRQTLGQGPEFLTYFQNEAQLEKSRLLSDRFSAERPKGSFSTLEIQRTEQGDSAMYLCASTSSVGAVFQETQYFGPGTRLLVL.

The chain joins TRBV28 to TRBJ1-2; 10 bases map to TRBD1. Germline loops: CDR1 MDHEN, CDR2 SYDVKM. The CDR3 is made up of 15 amino acids. The V gene end was trimmed by 5 bases and the J gene end by 2 bases; junction bases not matched to a gene: 5. This chain's CDR3 is CASSPQGQGNYGYTF. The DNA of the CDR3 is TGTGCCAGCAGTCCCCAGGGACAGGGGAACTATGGCTACACCTTC.

The chain joins TRBV29-1 to TRBJ1-3, with 8 positions matching TRBD1. After removal of 4 bases from V and 4 bases from J, the junction contained 3 bases not matched to a gene. Germline CDR1 reads SQVTM; CDR2 reads ANQGSEA. The CDR3 totals 13 residues. The CDR3 DNA follows: TGCAGCGTTGCTTGGACAGGGGGAAACACCATATATTTT. This translates into CSVAWTGGNTIYF.

This sequence joins TRBV28 and TRBJ2-1; TRBD2 aligns across 9 bases. The ends lost 6 bases at V and 9 bases at J; junction bases unmatched: 12. This CDR3 region has 15 residues. Germline assignment: CDR1 MDHEN and CDR2 SYDVKM. CDR3 loop: CASRDNGLALGEQFF. As DNA, the CDR3 is TGTGCCAGCAGGGATAATGGACTAGCGTTAGGTGAGCAGTTCTTC.

V is TRBV7-8 and J is TRBJ2-3; maybe TRBD2 (6 bases). CDR1 and CDR2 (germline): SGHVS, FQNEAQ. The CDR3 loop spans 18 amino acids. Between the trimmed V and J ends, which lost 1 base and 2 bases, there was a span of 19 bases. The CDR3 DNA sequence: TGTGCCAGCAGCTTAGTCGGTCAGGGACTCCGAACCACAGATACGCAGTATTTT. It translates to CASSLVGQGLRTTDTQYF.

This chain uses TRBV4-1 with TRBJ2-3; the match to TRBD1 covers 7 bases. This CDR3 has 17 amino acids. CDR1 and CDR2 from the germline V gene are MGHRA and YSYEKL. The J segment lost 1 base and the V segment lost 4 bases, leaving 11 bases of the junction unmatched. The CDR3 coding sequence is TGCGCCAGCAGCCGCCTATTTTCAGGGGGTCGCACAGATACGCAGTATTTT. This codes for CASSRLFSGGRTDTQYF.

V and J are TRBV5-4 and TRBJ2-3, with TRBD2 matching 8 bases. J lost 2 bases, V lost 6 bases, and 2 bases had no gene match. The CDR3 extends over 13 amino acids. Germline V lookup: CDR1 SGHNT, CDR2 YYREEE (reference sequence). The CDR3 DNA is TGTGCCAGCACCGGGGGGGTCACAGATACGCAGTATTTT. Its translation: CASTGGVTDTQYF. Supplemented by reference TRBV5-4 and TRBJ2-3, the full variable domain reads ETGVTQSPTHLIKTRGQQVTLRCSSQSGHNTVSWYQQALGQGPQFIFQYYREEENGRGNFPPRFSGLQFPNYSSELNVNALELDDSALYLCASTGGVTDTQYFGPGTRLTVL.

The chain is built from TRBV30 and TRBJ1-2; D gene ambiguous. This CDR3 region has 13 residues. Germline CDR1 is GTSNPN and CDR2 is SVGIG (reference sequence). V dropped 0 bases and J dropped 4 bases, with 9 bases sitting between them. The CDR3 reads CAWSVRRGYGYTF. CDR3 DNA: TGTGCCTGGAGTGTACGGCGGGGCTATGGCTACACCTTC.

The chain carries TRBV18 and TRBJ2-3; no firm D call. V was shortened by 2 bases and J by 7 bases, with 10 bases between the two germline ends. CDR1 and CDR2 (germline): KGHSH, LQKENI. This CDR3 has 13 amino acids. CDR3 DNA sequence: TGTGCCAGCTCACCAGGCAGTGACTATACGCAGTATTTT. Translating it yields CASSPGSDYTQYF.

This clone was counted a single time. The chain is built from TRBV5-1 and TRBJ2-1, with TRBD1 identical over 7 bases. The germline V gene has CDR1 SGHRS and CDR2 YFSETQ. The CDR3 runs 14 residues. Unmatched junction bases numbered 8, after V lost 2 bases and J lost 9 bases. The CDR3 bases are TGCGCCAGCAGCTTAGGACAGGTTGGTGGTGAGCAGTTCTTC. Protein sequence: CASSLGQVGGEQFF.

The genes are TRBV11-2 and TRBJ1-2; no reliable D call. The ends were cut back, 5 bases at V and 0 bases at J, with 7 bases in the middle. CDR1 is SGHAT and CDR2 is FQNNGV in the germline V gene. CDR3 length: 13 amino acids. The CDR3 DNA is TGTGCCAGCAGCATAGCCTCTAACTATGGCTACACCTTC. This translates into CASSIASNYGYTF. Together with reference TRBV11-2 and TRBJ1-2, the CDR3 gives the full variable domain: EAGVAQSPRYKIIEKRQSVAFWCNPISGHATLYWYQQILGQGPKLLIQFQNNGVVDDSQLPKDRFSAERLKGVDSTLKIQPAKLEDSAVYLCASSIASNYGYTFGSGTRLTVV.

This clone appeared a single time. V gene TRBV19 combines with J gene TRBJ2-1; D is perhaps TRBD1 (5 bases). The V and J ends lost 3 bases and 5 bases respectively, with 11 bases between them. CDR1 LNHDA and CDR2 SQIVND come from the germline V gene (reference sequence). CDR3 length: 14 amino acids. CDR3 DNA: TGTGCCAGTAGTATGTCACAGGTGCACAATGAGCAGTTCTTC. Protein sequence: CASSMSQVHNEQFF.

The CDR3 DNA follows: TGTGCCAGCAGCCTGCAGGGGGCGATAGGAGAGACCCAGTACTTC. This gives the protein CASSLQGAIGETQYF. The V and J genes are TRBV11-3 and TRBJ2-5; 8 nucleotides align to TRBD1. V gave up 5 bases and J gave up 4 bases; unmatched junction bases: 9. CDR1 and CDR2 from the germline V gene are SGHNT and YENEEA. The CDR3 extends over 15 amino acids.

The chain uses TRBV2 and TRBJ2-3, with D possibly TRBD2 on 5 matching bases. V was cut by 1 base and J by 1 base, with 9 bases left in between. Germline CDR1 reads SNHLY; CDR2 reads FYNNEI. CDR3 length equals 15 residues. CDR3 in amino acids: CASSEVLSGTDTQYF. The CDR3, as DNA: TGTGCCAGCAGTGAAGTCCTTAGCGGCACAGATACGCAGTATTTT.

V and J are TRBV2 and TRBJ2-2, with 10 bases fitting TRBD2. V lost 3 bases to trimming and J lost 4 bases; unmatched junction nucleotides: 17. Germline V CDR1 and CDR2: SNHLY, FYNNEI. The CDR3 is 20 residues long. The CDR3 sequence: CASSDRQGQGGLAVTGELFF. DNA of the CDR3: TGTGCCAGCAGTGACAGGCAGGGCCAAGGCGGACTAGCGGTCACCGGGGAGCTGTTTTTT.

The chain has TRBV19 and TRBJ2-1, with D maybe TRBD2 (5 bases). CDR1 and CDR2 (germline): LNHDA, SQIVND (reference sequence). The CDR3 totals 14 residues. V gave up 5 bases and J gave up 1 base, with 9 bases separating them. The CDR3 here is CASSDYQSYNEQFF. The CDR3, as DNA: TGTGCCAGTAGTGACTACCAGTCCTACAATGAGCAGTTCTTC.

The chain carries TRBV5-6 and TRBJ1-2, with D possibly matching TRBD1 (5 bases). Looked up from germline, CDR1 is SGHDT and CDR2 is YYEEEE. CDR3 length: 14 residues. The V end lost 0 bases, the J end lost 5 bases, and 11 bases lay between the germline ends. CDR3 sequence (DNA): TGTGCCAGCAGCTTGGACAGGATTCCTTATGGCTACACCTTC. It codes for CASSLDRIPYGYTF.

This chain links TRBV28 with TRBJ2-7, with 12 bases that match TRBD2. The CDR3 is 16 residues long. The V segment lost 5 bases and the J segment 2 bases; nucleotides outside the gene matches: 7. Germline CDR1 reads MDHEN; CDR2 reads SYDVKM. CDR3 nucleotides: TGTGCCAGCAGTCCGTCGGGACTAGCGGGTACCTACGAGCAGTACTTC. Its translation is CASSPSGLAGTYEQYF. The whole variable domain, remainder taken from reference TRBV28 and TRBJ2-7, is DVKVTQSSRYLVKRTGEKVFLECVQDMDHENMFWYRQDPGLGLRLIYFSYDVKMKEKGDIPEGYSVSREKKERFSLILESASTNQTSMYLCASSPSGLAGTYEQYFGPGTRLTVT.

This chain links TRBV27 with TRBJ2-1; D call uncertain. V was shortened by 0 bases and J by 7 bases, with 16 bases between the two germline ends. This CDR3 is built from 16 residues. Germline V CDR1 and CDR2: MNHEY, SMNVEV (reference sequence). The CDR3 protein is CASSLSFLYSGNEQFF. DNA for the CDR3: TGTGCCAGCAGTTTATCCTTTCTCTATTCCGGGAATGAGCAGTTCTTC.

The chain is built from TRBV15 and TRBJ1-5; 8 bases align to TRBD1. This CDR3 region has 15 residues. Trimming took 1 base from V and 6 from J; bases not matched to a gene: 5. Germline V gene sequence: CDR1 LNHNV, CDR2 YYDKDF (reference sequence). The CDR3 coding sequence is TGTGCCACCAGCAGAGCCGACAGGGGCGGTCAGCCCCAGCATTTT. It translates to CATSRADRGGQPQHF.

This chain joins TRBV28 and TRBJ2-7, with 11 bases that match TRBD2. This CDR3 region has 16 residues. The V and J ends lost 6 bases and 2 bases, in that order; junction bases with no gene match: 9. Germline loops: CDR1 MDHEN, CDR2 SYDVKM. CDR3 bases: TGTGCCAGCAGCCCCAGTGGTAGCGGGAGGGCCTACGAGCAGTACTTC. This translates into CASSPSGSGRAYEQYF.

The V call is TRBV6-5, the J call TRBJ2-7; 8 bases line up with TRBD1. Trimming cost V 4 bases and J 5 bases; bases outside gene matches: 7. Looked up from germline, CDR1 is MNHEY and CDR2 is SVGAGI. The CDR3 totals 14 residues. CDR3 in amino acids: CASSSRTGIHEQYF. The CDR3 nucleotides are TGTGCCAGCAGTTCCCGGACAGGGATCCACGAGCAGTACTTC.

V gene TRBV5-1 combines with J gene TRBJ2-1; tentative D call: TRBD2 (6 bases). This CDR3 is 14 amino acids long. V was cut by 7 bases and J by 4 bases, with 15 bases left in between. Per the germline V gene, CDR1 is SGHRS and CDR2 is YFSETQ. The CDR3 reads CASSLAEGYNEQFF. The DNA for the CDR3 is TGCGCCAGCTCGCTCGCGGAGGGATACAATGAGCAGTTCTTC. Together with reference TRBV5-1 and TRBJ2-1, the CDR3 gives the full variable domain: KAGVTQTPRYLIKTRGQQVTLSCSPISGHRSVSWYQQTPGQGLQFLFEYFSETQRNKGNFPGRFSGRQFSNSRSEMNVSTLELGDSALYLCASSLAEGYNEQFFGPGTRLTVL.

V gene TRBV27 combines with J gene TRBJ1-1; D unresolved. Germline V gene data show CDR1 as MNHEY and CDR2 as SMNVEV (reference sequence). The CDR3 runs 16 residues. Trimming cost V 6 bases and J 4 bases, with 21 bases left between them. The CDR3 nucleotides read TGTGCCAGCAGCGTAGATAGAGGGTGGTTCAGCACTGAAGCTTTCTTT. It encodes CASSVDRGWFSTEAFF.

The chain is built from TRBV19 and TRBJ2-4; no firm D call. V gave up 3 bases and J gave up 0 bases, with 21 bases separating them. CDR3 length: 19 residues. Germline CDR1 and CDR2: LNHDA and SQIVND (reference sequence). The CDR3 loop is CASSINLQKARLAKNIQYF. The DNA of the CDR3 is TGTGCCAGTAGTATCAACCTCCAAAAGGCGAGACTAGCCAAAAACATTCAGTACTTC.

The chain employs TRBV9 and TRBJ2-3, with 11 bases lining up with TRBD2. The V and J ends lost 3 bases and 2 bases, in that order; junction bases with no gene match: 14. CDR1 is SGDLS, CDR2 YYNGEE, per germline. This CDR3 has 19 amino acids. CDR3 DNA sequence: TGTGCCAGCAGCGCCGGGACTAGCGGACCAAATACAGACACAGATACGCAGTATTTT. Its protein is CASSAGTSGPNTDTDTQYF.